This T cell receptor (beta chain) was sequenced in a study of T cell responses to AZD1222 COVID-19 vaccine. V shed 1 base and J 9 bases; nucleotides not matched to a gene: 8. The CDR3 has 16 residues. Germline values: CDR1 MNHEY, CDR2 SVGAGI. As to this clone: Its antigen is unidentified.

Study results and caveats: Along spike, vaccine-associated CD4 TCRs were found throughout, with dominance at 160-218 and 743-854. After two AZD1222 doses, spike-specific TCR breadth and depth rose versus day 0.

Produced via immunoSEQ multiplex PCR; TCRdb's table is partial and in-frame only. The sample consists of more than 55,000 clones, more than 60% of them appearing once. The genes are TRBV6-5 and TRBJ1-6; TRBD1 aligns across 8 bases. Sequencing was performed on peripheral blood, taken 28 days after the second AZD1222 dose. The sequence was collected from an adult who received the AZD1222 COVID-19 vaccine. CDR3 coding DNA: TGTGCCAGCAGTTACTTAGGACAGGGAATTTTTTCACCCCTCCACTTT. Translation: CASSYLGQGIFSPLHF.